This TCR beta chain derives from a study of identical twins (dated by TCRdb to the mid-2010s). Regarding the study in general: To test whether fetal clonotypes persist, this study deep-sequenced TCR alpha and beta repertoires from monozygotic twins, from unrelated adults of various ages, and from cord blood. To rule out contamination, the twin experiments were replicated at different times with different library preparation protocols.

In this sample, this clonotype turned up many times. Its specific antigen is unknown. There are no base qualities to consult, and no much larger clone falls within one base. Libraries were prepared through 5' RACE. Sequenced using an Illumina HiSeq 2000. Template switching added a universal primer binding site, and the final cDNA carried a unique molecular identifier that allowed TCR cDNA molecules to be counted accurately. First-strand cDNA for TCR alpha and beta chains was synthesized from specific primers in the conserved constant-segment region. To control for contamination, every cDNA library carried two barcodes: a SMART-Mk sample barcode plus Illumina barcodes. Two successive PCR steps introduced TruSeq adapter sequences along with Illumina sample barcodes. Sequencing of the TCR alpha and beta cDNA libraries was done on the Illumina HiSeq platform using custom primers. As for how the authors treated the data: MiGEC processed the raw reads to extract unique molecular identifiers, while MiXCR was used to determine the CDR3 positions. Recombination models were inferred per individual with the repgenHMM and IGoR tools using an EM algorithm. Shared clonotype analysis was performed with the tcR package in R, normalizing sharing by the product of cloneset sizes. Out-of-frame nonproductive sequences were analyzed to study raw recombination free of thymic and clonal selection effects. TCRdb reanalyzed the raw reads on its own, using fastp at Q25 for trimming and MiXCR for clone calling, and kept in-frame beta chains. Rows are unified per CDR3 protein, each entry keeping the most common DNA and genes. The V and J calls come from TCRdb's annotation, not from the publication. The sample table records around 490,000 distinct CDR3 sequences; 13% to 15% of these occur just once. The ten largest clones capture about 0.97% of the sample.

On the study overall, not on this receptor specifically: Out-of-frame TCR alpha sharing in monozygotic twins was systematically underestimated by recombination models, whereas sharing between unrelated individuals was in agreement with the recombination models. Invariant T cells such as MAIT and iNKT could partly confound zero-insertion analyses, although diverse VJ usage argued against such confounding for most clonotypes. Out-of-frame TCR alpha sequences shared between twins showed an excess of low generation-probability sequences compared with coincidental sharing between unrelated individuals. Excess twin sharing in beta out-of-frame sequences was weaker because fewer shared sequences lowered the signal-to-noise ratio. Abundant cord blood beta clonotypes had fewer insertions, young adult naive repertoires showed a similar but weaker trend, and memory repertoires showed no such trend. Because the same donors could not be followed over many years, the conclusions depended on cross-sectional statistical analysis.

Every donor in the study was a healthy Caucasian. The twin cohort comprised three pairs of female monozygotic twins, all aged roughly 18 to 29 years. Positive isolation kits from Invitrogen were used to isolate CD4+ and CD8+ T cell populations. The germline V gene specifies LGHNA as CDR1 and YSLEER as CDR2. Deletion took 0 bases off V and 10 bases off J, with a span of 13 bases between the germline ends. The CDR3 measures 14 amino acids from cysteine to phenylalanine. The retained sequence is limited to the CDR3, 42 bases, with the frame set at the first base. These data were also reused for a study on yellow fever vaccine responses in identical twins. Per that second paper: The T cell response to vaccination in identical twins was reported by the authors to appear partly convergent and partly personalized. Focusing on identical twins, the study followed the T cell clones that responded to the vaccine, and did so with precision.

This clonotype originated in a woman aged 18-30 years in good health. The sequence links TRBV4-3 to TRBJ2-1; no D segment can be confidently identified. Sequencing was done on a sample of CD4+ T cells sorted from blood. CDR3 sequence: CASSQDGTHTEQFF. The nucleotide sequence is TGCGCCAGCAGCCAAGATGGCACTCACACGGAGCAGTTCTTC.